This T cell receptor beta chain derives from a study of T cell responses to AZD1222 COVID-19 vaccine. At the level of the study: The analysis combined second doses at about 4 or about 12 weeks.

There are 19 residues in the CDR3. V shed 0 bases and J shed 4 bases, with 25 bases lying between them. Looked up from germline, CDR1 is ENHRY and CDR2 is SYGVKD. Measured with immunoSEQ multiplex PCR; TCRdb has only the in-frame clones, and not every one. There are about 93,000 clones in the sample; 80% to 90% occur only once, and roughly 6% lies in the top ten. The V and J genes are TRBV10-3 and TRBJ2-7; TRBD1 might be the D (6 bases). Here the sequenced sample was peripheral blood, taken on day 0 of AZD1222 vaccination. This clonotype originated in an adult in good health. CDR3: CAISESIVWGRVISYEQYF. CDR3 nucleotide sequence: TGTGCCATCAGTGAGTCGATTGTTTGGGGGCGCGTTATATCGTACGAGCAGTACTTC.